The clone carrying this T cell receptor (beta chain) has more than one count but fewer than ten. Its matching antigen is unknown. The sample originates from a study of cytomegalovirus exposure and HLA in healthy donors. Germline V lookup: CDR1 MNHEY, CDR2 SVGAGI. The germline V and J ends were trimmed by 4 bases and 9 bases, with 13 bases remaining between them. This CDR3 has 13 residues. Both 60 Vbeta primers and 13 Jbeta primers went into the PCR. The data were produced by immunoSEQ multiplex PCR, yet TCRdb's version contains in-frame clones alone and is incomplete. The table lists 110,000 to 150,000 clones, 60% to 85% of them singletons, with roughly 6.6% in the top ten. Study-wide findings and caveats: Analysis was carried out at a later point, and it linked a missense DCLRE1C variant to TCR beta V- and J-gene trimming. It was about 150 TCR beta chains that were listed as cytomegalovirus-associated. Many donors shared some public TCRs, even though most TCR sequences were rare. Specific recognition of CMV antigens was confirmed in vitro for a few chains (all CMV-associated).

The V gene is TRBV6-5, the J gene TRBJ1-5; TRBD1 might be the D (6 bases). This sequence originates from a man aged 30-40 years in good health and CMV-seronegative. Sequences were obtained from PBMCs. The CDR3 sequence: CASSWGPGSPQHF. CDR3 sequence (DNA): TGTGCCAGCAGTTGGGGGCCGGGTTCGCCCCAGCATTTT.